These T cell receptor beta chains were read from a single sample in a study of blood T cell repertoires in COVID-19. The protocol was immunoSEQ multiplex PCR, while the TCRdb copy is restricted to in-frame clones and leaves out a portion. The sample contains approximately 470,000 clones, 70% to 90% of which appear only once. Sequencing used peripheral blood. These receptors were taken from a human donor in a cohort sampled during active COVID-19. CDR3s include the opening cysteine and the closing phenylalanine or tryptophan. A D gene is named only where the DNA matches it firmly. Only some rows state a clone size, as once, few, many or a class for expanded clones.

v_call	j_call	clone_size	d_call	cdr3_aa	cdr3_nt
TRBV28	TRBJ2-1	few	TRBD2	CASSFSLAGGFNEQFF	TGTGCCAGCAGTTTCAGCCTAGCGGGAGGGTTCAATGAGCAGTTCTTC
TRBV7-9	TRBJ1-4	NA	TRBD1	CASSFGSGGSNEKLFF	TGTGCCAGCAGCTTCGGCTCAGGGGGGAGTAATGAAAAACTGTTTTTT
TRBV28	TRBJ1-2	NA	NA	CASSVQGVTQGYTF	TGTGCCAGCAGTGTCCAGGGCGTCACACAGGGCTACACCTTC
TRBV14	TRBJ2-1	NA	NA	CASSPPRGLPLEAEQFF	TGTGCCAGCAGCCCCCCGCGAGGACTACCACTTGAAGCTGAGCAGTTCTTC
TRBV9	TRBJ2-7	NA	NA	CASSVGDFSYEQYF	TGTGCCAGCAGCGTCGGAGACTTCTCCTACGAGCAGTACTTC
TRBV20-1	TRBJ1-1	few	NA	CSAREPGEAFF	TGCAGTGCTAGAGAACCCGGTGAAGCTTTCTTT
TRBV5-1	TRBJ1-1	NA	TRBD1	CASSLEYRGPNTEAFF	TGCGCCAGCAGCTTGGAATACAGGGGGCCGAACACTGAAGCTTTCTTT
TRBV19	TRBJ1-1	NA	NA	CATSIIGLPNAFF	TGTGCCACTTCGATCATCGGACTCCCGAACGCTTTCTTT
TRBV5-1	TRBJ2-7	NA	NA	CASSLSTGIGSYEQYF	TGCGCCAGCAGCTTGTCTACAGGGATAGGCTCCTACGAGCAGTACTTC
TRBV28	TRBJ2-5	NA	NA	CASSLISGEETQYF	TGTGCCAGCAGCCTAATTTCGGGGGAAGAGACCCAGTACTTC
TRBV27	TRBJ2-2	NA	NA	CASSFTTGELFF	TGTGCCAGCAGTTTTACAACCGGGGAGCTGTTTTTT
TRBV6-5	TRBJ2-7	NA	TRBD1	CASSYRTGVGYEQYF	TGTGCCAGCAGTTACAGGACAGGGGTAGGGTACGAGCAGTACTTC
TRBV5-1	TRBJ2-1	NA	NA	CASSLVVSGEQFF	TGCGCCAGCAGCTTGGTAGTTAGCGGTGAGCAGTTCTTC
TRBV30	TRBJ2-5	NA	TRBD1	CAWSVWQGAETQYF	TGTGCCTGGAGTGTCTGGCAGGGGGCTGAGACCCAGTACTTC
TRBV29-1	TRBJ1-2	NA	TRBD1	CSVGGTGEGYTF	TGCAGCGTTGGGGGGACAGGGGAAGGCTACACCTTC
TRBV6-6	TRBJ2-2	NA	NA	CASSYSTGGTGELFF	TGTGCCAGCAGTTACTCGACCGGGGGCACCGGGGAGCTGTTTTTT
TRBV6-1	TRBJ2-1	NA	TRBD2	CASSEIMGLAVNEQFF	TGTGCCAGCAGTGAAATCATGGGACTAGCGGTTAATGAGCAGTTCTTC
TRBV6-4	TRBJ2-2	NA	NA	CASSAVSLGQPNTGELFF	TGTGCCAGCAGCGCTGTTTCCTTAGGACAACCGAACACCGGGGAGCTGTTTTTT
TRBV4-1	TRBJ1-1	NA	NA	CASSQVDSMNTEAFF	TGCGCCAGCAGCCAAGTGGACAGCATGAACACTGAAGCTTTCTTT
TRBV27	TRBJ2-1	NA	TRBD2	CASSFQGTSGSNEQFF	TGTGCCAGCAGTTTCCAGGGGACTAGCGGGAGCAACGAGCAGTTCTTC
TRBV5-8	TRBJ1-2	NA	NA	CASSPRGVGYTF	TGTGCCAGCAGCCCAAGGGGCGTGGGCTACACCTTC
TRBV23-1	TRBJ2-7	NA	TRBD1	CASSQLQGAGYEQYF	TGCGCCAGCAGTCAGCTACAGGGGGCTGGCTACGAGCAGTACTTC
TRBV19	TRBJ2-7	NA	NA	CASSVVEFNEQYF	TGTGCCAGTAGTGTCGTTGAGTTCAACGAGCAGTACTTC
TRBV5-1	TRBJ2-3	NA	NA	CASKGNRATDTQYF	TGCGCCAGCAAAGGGAACAGGGCCACAGATACGCAGTATTTT
TRBV5-5	TRBJ1-6	few	NA	CASSRDTYNSPLHF	TGTGCCAGCAGCCGGGACACTTATAATTCACCCCTCCACTTT